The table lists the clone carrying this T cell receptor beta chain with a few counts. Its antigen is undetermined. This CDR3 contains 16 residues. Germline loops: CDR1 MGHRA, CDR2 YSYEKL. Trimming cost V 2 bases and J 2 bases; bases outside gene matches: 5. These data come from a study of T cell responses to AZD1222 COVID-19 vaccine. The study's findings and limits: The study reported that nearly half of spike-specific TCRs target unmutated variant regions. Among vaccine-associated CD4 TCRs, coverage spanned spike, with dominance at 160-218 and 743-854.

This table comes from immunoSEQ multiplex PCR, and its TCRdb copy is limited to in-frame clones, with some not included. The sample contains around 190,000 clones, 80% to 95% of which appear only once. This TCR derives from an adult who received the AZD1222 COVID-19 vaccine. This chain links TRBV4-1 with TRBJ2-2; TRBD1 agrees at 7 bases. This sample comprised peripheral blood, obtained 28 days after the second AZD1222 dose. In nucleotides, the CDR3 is TGCGCCAGCAGCCAATCGCAGGGGGTAAACACCGGGGAGCTGTTTTTT. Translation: CASSQSQGVNTGELFF.